This T cell receptor (beta chain) was profiled in a study of blood T cell repertoires in COVID-19 (dated by TCRdb to 2020 to 2021). Study-wide context: Samples from collaborators originated in the United States, Italy and Spain and spanned both the acute and convalescent phases of COVID-19. Deeply sampled blood TCRbeta repertoires from subjects exposed to, actively infected with, or recovered from COVID-19 were included in the dataset. The repertoires were made available in a free public database intended to serve as a resource for research on the immune response to SARS-CoV-2. Sample metadata almost always included a de-identified subject ID, COVID-19 status, age in years and sex. Samples came from the ongoing ImmuneRACE study (first 160 participants) plus 1,254 subjects from 6 global collaborators. Where available, HLA class I and class II types were taken from metadata supplied by the sample provider and were not determined by assay-based typing. The material from the prospective study consisted of cDNA or gDNA derived from T cells, B-cell-depleted T cells, or PBMCs.

TCRbeta CDR3 regions were amplified from genomic DNA using the immunoSEQ Assay, a bias-controlled multiplex PCR. Per the authors' processing: Nucleated cell counts per sample were estimated from amplification of reference gene primers within the assay. Sequence reads were collapsed and filtered to measure the absolute abundance of every unique TCRbeta CDR3 rearrangement. For each sample, productive Simpson clonality was calculated as the square root of Simpson's diversity index over productive rearrangements. TCRdb provides this immuneACCESS table in a form limited to in-frame rearrangements. Some clones are lacking; in checked studies, under half of them reflect an unresolved V gene, and why the rest are absent is not known. V and J calls and clone size are those listed in that table; D and trimming were worked out from the DNA. A total of some 26,000 clones appear in this sample, over 60% of them only once. Approximately 40% of the sample is taken by the ten largest.

Overall study results and their limits: How much clinical and demographic metadata was included differed by source and by participant, and the metadata was provided uncurated.

The CDR3 runs 13 residues from the cysteine to the phenylalanine. Of the read, only the CDR3 DNA is kept; its 39 bases are in frame from base 1. V is clipped by 5 bases and J by 5 bases, and the sequence between their germline boundaries is 12 bases long. The germline V gene gives CDR1 as SGHRS and CDR2 as YFSETQ. Comment on this clone: It lacks a known antigen. One base away there is no much larger clone; base qualities are not given.

Each collaborating institution followed its own protocols to collect whole blood in K2EDTA tubes. For TCRbeta analysis, collaborators shipped samples in one of three forms: frozen whole blood, isolated PBMCs, or DNA extracted from either of those sample types. The sample was peripheral blood. This TCR came from a woman older than 75 with acute or convalescent COVID-19. The chain employs TRBV5-1 and TRBJ2-3, with no reliable assignment of the D segment. Here is the DNA: TGCGCCAGCAGGAACAGCTTAGGAGATACGCAGTATTTT. It encodes CASRNSLGDTQYF.